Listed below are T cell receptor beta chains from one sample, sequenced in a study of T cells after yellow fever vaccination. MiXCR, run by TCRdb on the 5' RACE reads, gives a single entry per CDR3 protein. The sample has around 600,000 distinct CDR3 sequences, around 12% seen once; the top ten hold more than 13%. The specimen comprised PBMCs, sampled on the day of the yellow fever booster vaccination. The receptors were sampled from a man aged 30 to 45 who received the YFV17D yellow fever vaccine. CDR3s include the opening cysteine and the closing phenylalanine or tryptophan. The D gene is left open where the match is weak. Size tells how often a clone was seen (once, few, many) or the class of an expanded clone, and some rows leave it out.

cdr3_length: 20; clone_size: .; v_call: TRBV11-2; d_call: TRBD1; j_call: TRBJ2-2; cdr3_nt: TGTGCCAGCAGCTTAGTCCTCTGGACAGGGGGTACGGTGTTCCCCGGGGAGCTGTTTTTT; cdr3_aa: CASSLVLWTGGTVFPGELFF
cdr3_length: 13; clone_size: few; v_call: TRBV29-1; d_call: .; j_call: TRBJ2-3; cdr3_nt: TGCAGCGTTCAGAGGTCTAGCACAGATACGCAGTATTTT; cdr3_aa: CSVQRSSTDTQYF
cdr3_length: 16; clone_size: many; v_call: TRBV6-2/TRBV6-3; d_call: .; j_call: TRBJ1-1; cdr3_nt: TGTGCCAGCACCCCCCAAAGAGGGCGCGGGAACACTGAAGCTTTCTTT; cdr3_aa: CASTPQRGRGNTEAFF
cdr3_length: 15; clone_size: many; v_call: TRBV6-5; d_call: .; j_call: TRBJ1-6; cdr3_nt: TGTGCCAGCAGTTACTCAGGGCAGGGTGGTTCACCCCTCCACTTT; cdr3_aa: CASSYSGQGGSPLHF
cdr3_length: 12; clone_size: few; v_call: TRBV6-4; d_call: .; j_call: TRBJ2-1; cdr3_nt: TGTGCCAGCAGTGACGAGGGAAATGAGCAGTTCTTC; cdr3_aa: CASSDEGNEQFF
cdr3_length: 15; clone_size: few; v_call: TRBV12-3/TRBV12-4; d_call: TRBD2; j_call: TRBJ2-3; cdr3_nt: TGTGCCAGTCCTACAGCGGGAGGGAGCACAGATACGCAGTATTTT; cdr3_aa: CASPTAGGSTDTQYF
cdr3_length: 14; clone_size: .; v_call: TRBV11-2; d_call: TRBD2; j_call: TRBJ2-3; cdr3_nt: TGTGCCAGCACCTCAGGCAGCGGGAGTAGCTCGCAGTATTTT; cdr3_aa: CASTSGSGSSSQYF
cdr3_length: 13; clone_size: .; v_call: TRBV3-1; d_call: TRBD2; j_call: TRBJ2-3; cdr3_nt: TGTGCCAGCAGCCAATTGAGCGGGAATACGCAGTATTTT; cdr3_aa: CASSQLSGNTQYF
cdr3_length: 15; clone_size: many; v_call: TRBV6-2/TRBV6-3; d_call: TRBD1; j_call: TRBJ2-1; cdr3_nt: TGTGCCAGCAGCTCACCGGGACAGATCTACAATGAGCAGTTCTTC; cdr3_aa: CASSSPGQIYNEQFF
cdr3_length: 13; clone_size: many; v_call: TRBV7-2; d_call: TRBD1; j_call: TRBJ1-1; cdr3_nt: TGTGCCAGCAGCTTCCTGACAGGGAACGAAGCTTTCTTT; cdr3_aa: CASSFLTGNEAFF
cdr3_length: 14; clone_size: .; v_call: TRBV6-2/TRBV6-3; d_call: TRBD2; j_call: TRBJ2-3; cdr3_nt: TGTGCCAGCAGGAAAGCGGGATCGGCAGATACGCAGTATTTT; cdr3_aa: CASRKAGSADTQYF
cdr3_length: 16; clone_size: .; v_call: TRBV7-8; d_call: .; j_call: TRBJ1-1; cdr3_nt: TGTGCCAGCAGCTCCCCATTGACTGTCTTATACACTGAAGCTTTCTTT; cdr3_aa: CASSSPLTVLYTEAFF
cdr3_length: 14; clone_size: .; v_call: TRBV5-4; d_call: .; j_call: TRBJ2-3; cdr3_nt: TGTGCCAGCAGCTCTTACAGAGACACAGATACGCAGTATTTT; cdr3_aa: CASSSYRDTDTQYF
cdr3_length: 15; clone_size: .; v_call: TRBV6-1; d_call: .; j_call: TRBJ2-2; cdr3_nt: TGTGCCAGCAGTCCCTTTGACAGGAACACCGGGGAGCTGTTTTTT; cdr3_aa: CASSPFDRNTGELFF
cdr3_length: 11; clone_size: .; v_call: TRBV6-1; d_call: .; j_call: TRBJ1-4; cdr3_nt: TGTGCCAGCAACTTTGAAGGAAAACTGTTTTTT; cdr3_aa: CASNFEGKLFF
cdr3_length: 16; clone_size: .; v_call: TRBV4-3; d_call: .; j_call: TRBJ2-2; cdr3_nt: TGCGCCAGCAGCCAAGAGCTAGCCGAGAGCACCGGGGAGCTGTTTTTT; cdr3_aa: CASSQELAESTGELFF
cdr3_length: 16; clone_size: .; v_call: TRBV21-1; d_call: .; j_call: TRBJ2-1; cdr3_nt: TGTGCCAGCAGCAACACGGCGACTAGCGGGATCGATGAGCAGTTCTTC; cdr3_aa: CASSNTATSGIDEQFF
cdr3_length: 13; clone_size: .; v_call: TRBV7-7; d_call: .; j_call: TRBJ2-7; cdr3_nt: TGTGCTAGCAGCCGGGACCGAGGGGGCGAGCAGTACTTC; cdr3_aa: CASSRDRGGEQYF
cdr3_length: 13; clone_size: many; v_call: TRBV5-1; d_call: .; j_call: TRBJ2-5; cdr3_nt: TGCGCCAGCAGCTTGGGCGGGCTGAAGACCCAGTACTTC; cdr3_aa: CASSLGGLKTQYF
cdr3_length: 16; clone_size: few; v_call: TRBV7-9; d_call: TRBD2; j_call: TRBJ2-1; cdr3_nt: TGTGCCAGCAGCCCCAGACTAGCGGGAGAATCTTTCGAGCAGTTCTTC; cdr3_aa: CASSPRLAGESFEQFF
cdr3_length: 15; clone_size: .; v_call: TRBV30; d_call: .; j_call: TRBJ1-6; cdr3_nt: TGTGCCTGGAGTGAGGGGGGCTCCTATAATTCACCCCTCCACTTT; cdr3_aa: CAWSEGGSYNSPLHF
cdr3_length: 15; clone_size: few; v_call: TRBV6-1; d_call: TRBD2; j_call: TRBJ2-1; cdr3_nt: TGTGCCAGCAGCCCGGGACTAGCGGGACTGAATGAGCAGTTCTTC; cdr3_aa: CASSPGLAGLNEQFF
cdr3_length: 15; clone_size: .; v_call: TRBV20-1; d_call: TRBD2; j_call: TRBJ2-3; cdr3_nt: TGCAGTGCTAGAGATTGGGCGGGAGTCACAGATACGCAGTATTTT; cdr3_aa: CSARDWAGVTDTQYF
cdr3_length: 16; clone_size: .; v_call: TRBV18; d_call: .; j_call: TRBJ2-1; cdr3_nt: TGTGCCAGCTCACCAGTCGGCGGGATAGGATACAATGAGCAGTTCTTC; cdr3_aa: CASSPVGGIGYNEQFF
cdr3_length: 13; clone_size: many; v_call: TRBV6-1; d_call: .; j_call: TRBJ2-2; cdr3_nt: TGTGCCAGCCACTCATCGAACACCGGGGAGCTGTTTTTT; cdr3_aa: CASHSSNTGELFF
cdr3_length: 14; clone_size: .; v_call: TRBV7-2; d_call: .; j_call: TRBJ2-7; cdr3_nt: TGTGCCAGCAGCTTAGAGACTCGAAGGGACGAGCAGTACTTC; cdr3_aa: CASSLETRRDEQYF
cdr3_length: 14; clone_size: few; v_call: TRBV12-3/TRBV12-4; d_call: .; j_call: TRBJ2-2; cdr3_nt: TGTGCCAGCAGTCTAGGGACTCTCACCGGGGAGCTGTTTTTT; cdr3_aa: CASSLGTLTGELFF
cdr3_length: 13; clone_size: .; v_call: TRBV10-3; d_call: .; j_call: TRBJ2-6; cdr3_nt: TGTGCCATCATGACTTCTGGGGCCAACGTCCTGACTTTC; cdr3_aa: CAIMTSGANVLTF
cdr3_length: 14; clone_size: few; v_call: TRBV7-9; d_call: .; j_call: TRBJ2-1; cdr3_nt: TGTGCCAGCAGCCCACAAAACGCCCCTAATGAGCAGTTCTTC; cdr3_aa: CASSPQNAPNEQFF
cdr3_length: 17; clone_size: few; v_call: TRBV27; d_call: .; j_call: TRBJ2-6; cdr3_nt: TGTGCCAGCAGTTTACGGGTCGGGAACTCTGGGGCCAACGTCCTGACTTTC; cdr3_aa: CASSLRVGNSGANVLTF
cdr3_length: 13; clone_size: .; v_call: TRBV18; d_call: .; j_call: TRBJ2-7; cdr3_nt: TGTGCCAGCTCACCACCGAACAGGTTCGAGCAGTACTTC; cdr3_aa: CASSPPNRFEQYF
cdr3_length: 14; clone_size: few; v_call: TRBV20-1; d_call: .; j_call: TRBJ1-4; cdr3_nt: TGCAGTGCTAGCCCCGGGGGCTTTAATGAAAAACTGTTTTTT; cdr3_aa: CSASPGGFNEKLFF
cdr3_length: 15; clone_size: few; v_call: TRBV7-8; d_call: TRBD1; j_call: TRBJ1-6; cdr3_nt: TGTGCCAGCAGCTCCCAGGAGGGGGCAAATTCACCCCTCCACTTT; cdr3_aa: CASSSQEGANSPLHF
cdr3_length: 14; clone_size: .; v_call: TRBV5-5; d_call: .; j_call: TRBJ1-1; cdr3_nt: TGTGCCAGCAAAACCGGTACAGAGAACACTGAAGCTTTCTTT; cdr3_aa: CASKTGTENTEAFF
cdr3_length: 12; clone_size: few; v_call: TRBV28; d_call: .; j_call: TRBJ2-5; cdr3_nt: TGTGCCAGCAACAAGGTACACGAGACCCAGTACTTC; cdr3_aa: CASNKVHETQYF
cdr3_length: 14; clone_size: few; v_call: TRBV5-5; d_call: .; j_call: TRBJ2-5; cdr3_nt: TGTGCCAGCAGCTTAAGACCGCTCCAGGGGTCCCAGTACTTC; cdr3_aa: CASSLRPLQGSQYF
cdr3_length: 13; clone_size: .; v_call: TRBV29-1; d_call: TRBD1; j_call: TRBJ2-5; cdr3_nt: TGCAGCGTGGGGGACAGGATCGGTGAGACCCAGTACTTC; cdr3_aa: CSVGDRIGETQYF
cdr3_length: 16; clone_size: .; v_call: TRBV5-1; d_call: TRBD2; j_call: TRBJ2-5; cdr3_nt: TGCGCCAGCAGCACTGGGACTAGCGTCTACCAAGAGACCCAGTACTTC; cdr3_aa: CASSTGTSVYQETQYF
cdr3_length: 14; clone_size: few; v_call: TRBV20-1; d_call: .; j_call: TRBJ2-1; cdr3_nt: TGCAGTGCAGGGAGGCCGGGTGGACTTAATGAGCAGTTCTTC; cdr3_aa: CSAGRPGGLNEQFF
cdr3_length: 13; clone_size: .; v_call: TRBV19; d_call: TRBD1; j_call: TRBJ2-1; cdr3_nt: TGTGCCAGTAGTTGGGACAGCAACAATGAGCAGTTCTTC; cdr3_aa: CASSWDSNNEQFF
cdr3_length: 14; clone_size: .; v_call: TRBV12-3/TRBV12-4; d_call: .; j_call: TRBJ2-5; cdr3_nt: TGTGCCAGCAGCCCCGGTGTGTTTATAGGGACCCAGTACTTC; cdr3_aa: CASSPGVFIGTQYF
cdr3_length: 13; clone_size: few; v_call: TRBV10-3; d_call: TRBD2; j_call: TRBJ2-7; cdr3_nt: TGTGCCATCAGTCCCCCGGGGAGGGACGAGCAGTACTTC; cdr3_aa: CAISPPGRDEQYF
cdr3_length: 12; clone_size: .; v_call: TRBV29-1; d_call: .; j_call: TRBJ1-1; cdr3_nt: TGCAGCGTTCGTGGGGCGTGGGCTGAAGCTTTCTTT; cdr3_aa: CSVRGAWAEAFF
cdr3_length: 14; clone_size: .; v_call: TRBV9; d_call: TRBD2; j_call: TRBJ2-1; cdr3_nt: TGTGCCAGCAGCGTAGGGGGAGGGGTCAATGAGCAGTTCTTC; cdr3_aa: CASSVGGGVNEQFF
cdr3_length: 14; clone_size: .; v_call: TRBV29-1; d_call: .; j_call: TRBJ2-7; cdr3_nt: TGCAGCCCCTGGGACCTCGGCAGAATCTACGAGCAGTACTTC; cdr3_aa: CSPWDLGRIYEQYF
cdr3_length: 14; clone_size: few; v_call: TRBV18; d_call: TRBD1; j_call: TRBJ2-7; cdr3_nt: TGTGCCAGCTCACCACTTGGGACAGGGCCCGAGCAGTACTTC; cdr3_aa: CASSPLGTGPEQYF
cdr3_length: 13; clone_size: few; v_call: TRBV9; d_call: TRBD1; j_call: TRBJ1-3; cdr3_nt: TGTGCCAGCAGCGGGACAGGCAGAAACACCATATATTTT; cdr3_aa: CASSGTGRNTIYF
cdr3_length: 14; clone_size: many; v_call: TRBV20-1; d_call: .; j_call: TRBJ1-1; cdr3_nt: TGCAGTGCTAGAGACCACAGGGTGAACACTGAAGCTTTCTTT; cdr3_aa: CSARDHRVNTEAFF
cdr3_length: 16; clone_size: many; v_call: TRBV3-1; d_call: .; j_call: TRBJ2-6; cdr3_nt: TGTGCCAGCAGCCAAGAAACTATCTCTGGGGCCAACGTCCTGACTTTC; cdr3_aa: CASSQETISGANVLTF
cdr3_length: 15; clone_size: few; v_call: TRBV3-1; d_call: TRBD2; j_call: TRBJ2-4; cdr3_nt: TGTGCCAGCAGCCAGTTTATGATCGGAGAGCGGGAGACAGCCTTC; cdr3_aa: CASSQFMIGERETAF
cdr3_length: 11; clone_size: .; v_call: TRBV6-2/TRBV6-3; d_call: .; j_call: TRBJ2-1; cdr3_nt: TGTGCCAGCCAAACGGGGAATGAGCAGTTCTTC; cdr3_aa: CASQTGNEQFF
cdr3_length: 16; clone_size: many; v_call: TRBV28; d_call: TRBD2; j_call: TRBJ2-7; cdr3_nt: TGTGCCAGCGGGGCGCCCGGGACTAGCGGGAGGTACGAGCAGTACTTC; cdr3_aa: CASGAPGTSGRYEQYF
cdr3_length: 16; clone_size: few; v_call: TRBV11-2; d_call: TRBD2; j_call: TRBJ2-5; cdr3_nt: TGTGCCAGCAGCTTAGGTAGCGGGAGCCGCCAAGAGACCCAGTACTTC; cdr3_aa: CASSLGSGSRQETQYF
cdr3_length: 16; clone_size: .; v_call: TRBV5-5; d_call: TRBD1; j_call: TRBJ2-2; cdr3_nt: TGTGCCAGCACGGGACAGGGGGCTCCTTTTGCCGGGGAGCTGTTTTTT; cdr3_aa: CASTGQGAPFAGELFF